This T cell receptor (beta chain) stems from a study of identical twins. Study-level results: For out-of-frame alpha sequences shared by twins, low generation probability was in excess. A lower insertion count was a feature of abundant cord blood beta clonotypes, with no such feature in memory repertoires.

This clonotype showed up many times. Its target is not known. This CDR3 has 12 amino acids. Germline CDR1 KGHSH, CDR2 LQKENI. The V and J ends lost 5 bases and 2 bases respectively, with 5 bases between them. TCRdb itself ran the 5' RACE reads through MiXCR, one entry per CDR3 protein. The repertoire has under 300,000 distinct CDR3 sequences, roughly 12% of them found once; the top ten carry 3.5% to 4.5%. These data also featured in a second study, about yellow fever vaccine responses in identical twins. That paper states: Vaccine T cell responses of twins reportedly seemed partly convergent and partly personalized.

The V gene is TRBV18, the J gene TRBJ2-3; D remains unclear. The TCR comes from a woman under 30 in good health. The material sequenced was memory (CD45RO+) T cells sorted from blood. The CDR3 spells CASSGDTDTQYF. In DNA form, the CDR3 reads TGTGCCAGCTCAGGAGACACAGATACGCAGTATTTT.